This TCR beta chain was captured in a study of T cell repertoires in cytomegalovirus infection. Across the study: CMV infection together with matching HLA type was indicated by public TCR beta signatures.

Study-wide results and caveats: The ex vivo response was dominated by HLA-C-restricted CMV-specific TCR beta clonotypes.

The CDR3 consists of 14 residues. In germline, CDR1 is LNHDA, CDR2 SQIVND (reference sequence). V was shortened by 7 bases and J by 10 bases, with 17 bases between the two germline ends. TCRdb reprocessed the reads via MiXCR and lists one record per CDR3 protein. The sample gives about 920,000 distinct CDR3 sequences, around 32% of which show up once; about an eighth is in the top ten. Turning to this clonotype: No antigen is known for it.

The chain uses TRBV19 and TRBJ1-6; D not certain. This receptor was taken from a human donor in good health (CMV status not recorded). Some clones in this sample may be carry-over from other donors' samples. The material sequenced was cultured CD8+ T cells from PBMCs, taken from culture after CMV antigen stimulation. The CDR3 coding sequence is TGTGCCAGTACCATGTGGGGTCTCGGCTCACCCCTCCACTTT. This codes for CASTMWGLGSPLHF.